This T cell receptor (beta chain) came from a study of patients and donors after allogeneic stem cell transplantation. TCRdb called the RT-PCR reads again in MiXCR, with one record for every CDR3 protein. The table includes more than 850,000 distinct CDR3 sequences, about a sixth detected once. Trimming took 3 bases from V and 0 from J; bases not matched to a gene: 4. Germline-derived CDR1 and CDR2 are SGHNT and YYREEE (reference sequence). This CDR3 comprises 16 residues. Material for sequencing was blood, either unsorted or a sorted T cell fraction (not recorded which). The origin of this receptor is a human donor who was either an allogeneic HSCT recipient or a stem cell or donor lymphocyte infusion donor (not recorded which). It is not recorded whose cells these are; they may come from a transplant donor. The V call is TRBV5-4, the J call TRBJ2-2; 8 bases map to TRBD2. The CDR3 DNA follows: TGTGCCAGCAGCTCTCGAGCGGGAGCGAACACCGGGGAGCTGTTTTTT. This encodes CASSSRAGANTGELFF. The full variable domain, in which reference TRBV5-4 and TRBJ2-2 provide the parts outside the CDR3, is ETGVTQSPTHLIKTRGQQVTLRCSSQSGHNTVSWYQQALGQGPQFIFQYYREEENGRGNFPPRFSGLQFPNYSSELNVNALELDDSALYLCASSSRAGANTGELFFGEGSRLTVL.